The 15 T cell receptor beta chains below were found in one sample sequenced in a study of blood T cell repertoires in COVID-19. Assay: immunoSEQ multiplex PCR; the TCRdb copy retains only in-frame clones and omits some. Among nearly 60,000 clones listed, more than 75% were seen once. Material for sequencing was peripheral blood. The receptors were gathered from a man aged 40-55 years with active COVID-19.

This chain connects TRBV6-5 to TRBJ1-2, with D possibly matching TRBD1 (6 bases). CDR1 is MNHEY and CDR2 is SVGAGI in the germline V gene. The CDR3 is 15 amino acids. V was shortened by 2 bases and J by 5 bases, with 15 bases between the two germline ends. CDR3 DNA: TGTGCCAGCAGTTACGGAACGGCAGGGGAATATGGCTACACCTTC. It is translated as CASSYGTAGEYGYTF.

The chain is built from TRBV10-2 and TRBJ1-5; possibly TRBD1 for D (6 bases). The CDR3 sequence is 14 residues long. The germline CDR1 and CDR2 sequences are WSHSY and SAAADI. V lost 7 bases and J lost 0, with 10 bases in between. In nucleotides, the CDR3 is TGCGCCAGCAATGCAGGGGTTAGCAATCAGCCCCAGCATTTT. As protein: CASNAGVSNQPQHF.

V gene TRBV24-1 combines with J gene TRBJ1-2; possibly TRBD1 for D (6 bases). Trimming removed 0 bases from V and 4 bases from J, with 17 bases in between. CDR1 KGHDR and CDR2 SFDVKD come from the germline V gene. This CDR3 is 17 amino acids long. CDR3 in DNA: TGTGCCACCAGTGATTTGCAAAATGGCAGGGGAGTCTATGGCTACACCTTC. It translates to CATSDLQNGRGVYGYTF.

The V and J genes are TRBV4-1 and TRBJ1-5; 10 positions agree with TRBD1. The CDR3 has 17 amino acids. Germline loops: CDR1 MGHRA, CDR2 YSYEKL. V trimming: 2 bases; J trimming: 4 bases; junction bases outside the gene matches: 8. The DNA for the CDR3 is TGCGCCAGCAGCCAAAGAACGTCGGGACAGGGGAATCAGCCCCAGCATTTT. Residues: CASSQRTSGQGNQPQHF.

The chain couples TRBV3-1 (or the pseudogene TRBV3-2) to TRBJ2-3; 12 nucleotides match TRBD2. CDR1 LGHDT and CDR2 YNNKEL come from the germline V gene (reference sequence). Trimming cost V 4 bases and J 4 bases; bases outside gene matches: 6. The CDR3 contains 16 residues. The CDR3 DNA reads TGTGCCAGCAGCCTCAGACTAGCGGGAGAGCCAGATACGCAGTATTTT. Amino acid sequence: CASSLRLAGEPDTQYF.

The chain recombines TRBV6-5 with TRBJ1-4, with a possible D match to TRBD1 (5 bases). Trimming stripped 6 bases from V and 7 bases from J, with 12 bases between. The CDR3 is 13 amino acids. CDR1 and CDR2 from the germline V gene are MNHEY and SVGAGI. CDR3 loop: CASRDLRVEKLFF. CDR3 bases: TGTGCCAGCAGAGACCTCAGGGTTGAAAAACTGTTTTTT.

The genes are TRBV21-1 and TRBJ2-3; the table's D call, TRBD2, was not checked against the DNA. TRBV21-1 is annotated as a pseudogene. The CDR3 runs to 17 residues. This chain's CDR3 is CASSLRTSGSGSDTQYF. Here the CDR3 DNA reads TGTGCCAGCAGCTTGCGGACTAGCGGGAGCGGTTCAGATACGCAGTATTTT.

The CDR3 here is CSVVPGRNTEAFF. CDR3 DNA: TGCAGCGTCGTACCTGGCCGGAACACTGAAGCTTTCTTT. V usage is TRBV29-1 and J usage is TRBJ1-1; D is uncertain. Trimming shortened V by 6 bases and J by 1 base, and 12 bases separated the two germline ends. Germline V CDR1 and CDR2: SQVTM, ANQGSEA. The CDR3 contains 13 residues.

J is TRBJ2-2 and V is TRBV30, with D perhaps matching TRBD2 (5 bases). Trimming pared 8 bases from V and 3 bases from J, leaving 19 bases between. Germline V CDR1 and CDR2: GTSNPN, SVGIG (reference sequence). CDR3 size: 15 residues. The CDR3 DNA is TGTGCCCGGTCTACTGCCGCCGGGGACACCGGGGAGCTGTTTTTT. Residues: CARSTAAGDTGELFF.

This chain links TRBV28 with TRBJ1-5, with a possible D match to TRBD1 (6 bases). The germline V gene encodes CDR1 MDHEN and CDR2 SYDVKM. The germline V and J ends were trimmed by 2 bases and 0 bases, with 14 bases remaining between them. The CDR3 sequence is 17 residues long. The CDR3 nucleotides are TGTGCCAGCAGTTTAATATCAGGGGTTTATAGCAATCAGCCCCAGCATTTT. Protein: CASSLISGVYSNQPQHF.

This clone was counted between two and nine times. The chain carries TRBV3-1 (or the pseudogene TRBV3-2) and TRBJ2-7; TRBD2 is a possible D gene (5 bases). This CDR3 spans 14 amino acids. The germline CDR1 and CDR2 sequences are LGHDT and YNNKEL (reference sequence). V lost 1 base to trimming and J lost 3 bases, with 10 bases between them. CDR3 nucleotide sequence: TGTGCCAGCAGCCAAGGTAATAGCGACTACGAGCAGTACTTC. Its translation is CASSQGNSDYEQYF.

This chain joins TRBV29-1 and TRBJ2-7, with TRBD1 matching 7 bases. The V segment lost 7 bases and the J segment 0 bases; nucleotides outside the gene matches: 9. Germline V CDR1 and CDR2: SQVTM, ANQGSEA. This CDR3 contains 14 residues. The CDR3 coding sequence is TGCAGCGCCAGGCCCGGGACAGCCTCCTACGAGCAGTACTTC. This codes for CSARPGTASYEQYF.

The J gene is TRBJ2-1, the V gene TRBV24-1, with D tentatively TRBD2 (6 bases). Trimming took off 4 bases at V and 7 bases at J, with 22 bases between the two ends. CDR1 and CDR2 (germline): KGHDR, SFDVKD. The CDR3 extends over 17 amino acids. CDR3 DNA sequence: TGTGCCACCAGTGACCCGAGACTAGGTTCCCTCGTGAATGAGCAGTTCTTC. Protein sequence: CATSDPRLGSLVNEQFF.

The rearrangement uses TRBV3-1 (or the pseudogene TRBV3-2) and TRBJ1-2; D is ambiguous. This CDR3 has 17 residues. CDR1 is LGHDT and CDR2 is YNNKEL in the germline V gene (reference sequence). The V end lost 3 bases, the J end lost 0 bases, and 17 bases lay between the germline ends. CDR3 loop: CASSHSHLTQTNYGYTF. The CDR3 region has the DNA TGTGCCAGCAGCCATTCTCACCTCACCCAGACTAACTATGGCTACACCTTC.

The chain links TRBV7-8 to TRBJ2-5, with TRBD1 identical over 7 bases. V gave up 5 bases and J gave up 2 bases; unmatched junction bases: 8. Germline loops: CDR1 SGHVS, CDR2 FQNEAQ. CDR3 length: 15 amino acids. The CDR3 region is CASSPGTDTQETQYF. The CDR3 coding sequence is TGTGCCAGCAGCCCAGGGACAGACACTCAAGAGACCCAGTACTTC.